The clone carrying this T cell receptor (beta chain) showed up many times. This sample stems from a study of regulatory T cells in long-lasting Graves disease. CDR3-region Arm-PCR and iRepertoire HTBI primers produced the TCR beta libraries. TCRdb re-called the multiplex PCR reads through MiXCR, storing one row per CDR3 protein. This repertoire shows a few hundred thousand distinct CDR3 sequences, about a sixth found once; its top ten account for just under 30%. Germline loops: CDR1 LGHDT, CDR2 YNNKEL (reference sequence). The CDR3 covers 14 residues. V gave up 7 bases and J gave up 2 bases, with 13 bases separating them. As for time point: newly diagnosed GD, antithyroid drugs for less than 3 months. PBMC RNA was the source of the TCR library. These data were also filed under a second study, of T cells in Graves' hyperthyroidism and ophthalmopathy. From that study: The HTBI set primed first-round TCR CDR3 RT-PCR.

This chain connects TRBV3-1 to TRBJ2-3, with no clear D. Sequencing was performed on peripheral blood mononuclear cells (PBMCs), taken at new diagnosis, from a patient treated with antithyroid drugs. The clonotype was recovered from a man aged 35-49 years with Graves disease. CDR3 sequence: CASTPQPNTDTQYF. DNA of the CDR3: TGTGCCAGCACCCCTCAACCAAACACAGATACGCAGTATTTT.